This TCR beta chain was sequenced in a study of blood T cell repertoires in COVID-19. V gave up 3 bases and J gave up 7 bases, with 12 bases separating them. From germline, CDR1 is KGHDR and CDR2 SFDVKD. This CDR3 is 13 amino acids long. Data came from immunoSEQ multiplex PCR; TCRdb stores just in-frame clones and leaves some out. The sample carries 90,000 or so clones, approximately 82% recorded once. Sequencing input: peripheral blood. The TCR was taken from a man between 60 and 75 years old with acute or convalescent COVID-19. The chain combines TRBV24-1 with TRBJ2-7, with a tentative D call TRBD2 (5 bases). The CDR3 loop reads CATSDPQTGEQYF. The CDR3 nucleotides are TGTGCCACCAGTGATCCGCAGACGGGGGAGCAGTACTTC.